Shown below are 2 T cell receptor beta chains from a single sample sequenced in a study of blood T cell repertoires in COVID-19. Sequencing used immunoSEQ multiplex PCR; TCRdb keeps in-frame clones, though not all of them. Of about 220,000 clones detected, about 88% appear once; the ten largest clones hold roughly a tenth. Material: peripheral blood. All receptors derive from a woman in her fifties or sixties with COVID-19, enrolled during active disease.

The V and J genes are TRBV7-2 and TRBJ2-6; the D gene is possibly TRBD2 (7 bases). V was clipped by 5 bases and J by 0 bases, with 17 bases between them. The germline gives CDR1 SGHTA, CDR2 FQGNSA. There are 18 residues in the CDR3. As DNA, the CDR3 is TGTGCCAGCAGCCCGAGGGGGGGCACTGGCTCTGGGGCCAACGTCCTGACTTTC. This codes for CASSPRGGTGSGANVLTF.

The genes are TRBV11-2 and TRBJ1-3; weak D call: TRBD1 (6 bases). CDR3 length: 15 amino acids. V gave up 6 bases and J gave up 5 bases, with 17 bases separating them. In germline, CDR1 is SGHAT, CDR2 FQNNGV. The CDR3 region has the DNA TGTGCCAGCAGGAGGCTTCGGGGGGCGAGAAACACCATATATTTT. Protein sequence: CASRRLRGARNTIYF.